This T cell receptor (beta chain) was sequenced for a study of cytomegalovirus exposure and HLA in healthy donors. For the study at large: The platform used for the 120 validation repertoires matched that of the 500 to 850 first-cohort repertoires, a later analysis reported. Findings and caveats of the study: The listing of about 150 TCR beta chains classed them as cytomegalovirus-associated.

Comment on this clone: Antigen specificity is unknown.

Sequenced by immunoSEQ multiplex PCR; TCRdb stores in-frame clones only, minus some. The data show over 150,000 clones, around 84% seen once. Germline V gene data show CDR1 as SGHDT and CDR2 as YYEEEE. Trimming removed 5 bases from V and 7 bases from J; junction bases left unmatched: 12. There are 15 residues in the CDR3. Sequences were obtained from PBMCs. The source is a human donor in good health. V usage is TRBV5-6 and J usage is TRBJ1-1, with TRBD1 matching over 9 bases. This CDR3 is CASRQSAGTGIEAFF. In DNA form, the CDR3 reads TGTGCCAGCAGACAATCCGCCGGGACAGGGATTGAAGCTTTCTTT.